The rows below give T cell receptor beta chains drawn from one sample of a study of long-term antiretroviral therapy in people with HIV. TCRdb's copy holds only in-frame clones and misses some; the assay was immunoSEQ multiplex PCR. The sample lists tens of thousands of clones; approximately 77% were seen once. The sample was unsorted PBMCs, taken at the start of antiretroviral therapy. The receptors were gathered from a man in his forties or fifties with HIV. The conserved cysteine and the conserved F or W are not part of the CDR3 here. The order of the fields is V gene, D gene, J gene, CDR3 protein. A D gene is named only where the DNA matches it firmly.

V: TRBV19
D: .
J: TRBJ1-5
CDR3: ASSPRGGVGPQH

V: TRBV18
D: TRBD1
J: TRBJ2-3
CDR3: ASSPPGGASDTQY

V: TRBV11-3
D: TRBD2
J: TRBJ2-1
CDR3: ASSPWTSGRAKSYNEQF

V: TRBV5-1
D: TRBD1
J: TRBJ1-1
CDR3: ASSLGQGPSGTEAF

V: TRBV7-2
D: .
J: TRBJ2-5
CDR3: ASSPNGFRVKETQY

V: TRBV2
D: TRBD1
J: TRBJ2-2
CDR3: AGKQGANTGELF

V: TRBV5-6
D: .
J: TRBJ2-1
CDR3: ASSLGLAAYNEQF

V: TRBV5-4
D: .
J: TRBJ2-3
CDR3: ASTTDGDTQY

V: TRBV19
D: .
J: TRBJ1-4
CDR3: ASIVRVPVATNEKLF

V: TRBV11-2
D: TRBD2
J: TRBJ2-7
CDR3: ASSLSGSETYEQY

V: TRBV6-5
D: .
J: TRBJ1-4
CDR3: ASSPAWEEKLF

V: TRBV30
D: .
J: TRBJ1-1
CDR3: AHTPGGNTEAF

V: TRBV13
D: .
J: TRBJ2-3
CDR3: ASSWTPLQLTDTQY

V: TRBV7-3
D: TRBD1
J: TRBJ1-1
CDR3: ASSPRGIGENTEAF

V: TRBV4-1
D: .
J: TRBJ1-4
CDR3: ASSQDPLGPAVEKLF

V: TRBV30
D: TRBD1
J: TRBJ1-1
CDR3: AWRIQGTNTEAF

V: TRBV9
D: TRBD2
J: TRBJ2-3
CDR3: ASSVGGRADTQY

V: TRBV19
D: .
J: TRBJ1-5
CDR3: ASAPFRGNQPQH

V: TRBV11-2
D: .
J: TRBJ2-2
CDR3: ASTLGNTGELF

V: TRBV28
D: .
J: TRBJ2-7
CDR3: ASSKLNRDSGEQY

V: TRBV12-5
D: TRBD1
J: TRBJ1-2
CDR3: ASGSGTGKGYT

V: TRBV10-3
D: .
J: TRBJ2-1
CDR3: AISARGNSYNEQF

V: TRBV9
D: TRBD2
J: TRBJ2-1
CDR3: ASQGLAGENEQF

V: TRBV5-4
D: .
J: TRBJ2-1
CDR3: ASSIGVGSSYNEQF

V: TRBV27
D: .
J: TRBJ1-3
CDR3: ASSYRVPSSGNTIY

V: TRBV29-1
D: .
J: TRBJ2-7
CDR3: SVRGLTGEQY

V: TRBV5-1
D: .
J: TRBJ2-2
CDR3: ASSLGPAGTGELF

V: TRBV2
D: TRBD1
J: TRBJ2-3
CDR3: ASRTGVGADTQY

V: TRBV4-3
D: .
J: TRBJ1-1
CDR3: ASRKPGASWAEAF

V: TRBV11-3
D: .
J: TRBJ2-1
CDR3: ASSSPGAEHTYNEQF

V: TRBV5-4
D: .
J: TRBJ1-5
CDR3: ASSLGPGNQPQH

V: TRBV9
D: .
J: TRBJ2-5
CDR3: ASSVRGIQETQY

V: TRBV27
D: TRBD1
J: TRBJ2-7
CDR3: ASTPNWGQGPGEQY

V: TRBV19
D: TRBD1
J: TRBJ1-4
CDR3: ASSIPGQGVEKLF

V: TRBV19
D: .
J: TRBJ1-4
CDR3: ASSMGASGEKLF

V: TRBV5-1
D: TRBD2
J: TRBJ2-7
CDR3: ASSLATSGVSGEQY

V: TRBV27
D: .
J: TRBJ1-5
CDR3: ASSLIRGNQPQH

V: TRBV7-2
D: .
J: TRBJ1-2
CDR3: ASSLAATGFGYT

V: TRBV7-9
D: .
J: TRBJ1-1
CDR3: ASSLDYTEAF

V: TRBV12-5
D: .
J: TRBJ1-5
CDR3: ASGTGTTQPQH

V: TRBV19
D: .
J: TRBJ1-4
CDR3: ASSIEAGTTNEKLF

V: TRBV7-2
D: .
J: TRBJ1-1
CDR3: ASSLANVRGWATEAF

V: TRBV27
D: TRBD1
J: TRBJ2-1
CDR3: ASSLMPIGQGVGGRINEQF

V: TRBV4-1
D: .
J: TRBJ1-1
CDR3: ASSPQGLQGNTEAF

V: TRBV2
D: .
J: TRBJ1-2
CDR3: ASLRIYGYT

V: TRBV11-2
D: TRBD2
J: TRBJ2-7
CDR3: ASSSPGGGSGISYEQY

V: TRBV28
D: .
J: TRBJ2-7
CDR3: ASSLLSGDEQY

V: TRBV2
D: .
J: TRBJ2-5
CDR3: ASNSQHGTGGSGRVGGETQY

V: TRBV4-3
D: .
J: TRBJ2-2
CDR3: ASSQDVLFTWDTGELF

V: TRBV5-1
D: .
J: TRBJ1-6
CDR3: ASRGQNNSPLH

V: TRBV7-8
D: .
J: TRBJ2-7
CDR3: ASSLTILVYEQY

V: TRBV5-1
D: .
J: TRBJ2-2
CDR3: ATFRGGGTGELF

V: TRBV6-1
D: .
J: TRBJ2-1
CDR3: ASLRLGASNEQF

V: TRBV6-6
D: .
J: TRBJ2-7
CDR3: ASSTLGRGNYEQY

V: TRBV4-3
D: .
J: TRBJ1-2
CDR3: ASSQDLGGVVYGYT

V: TRBV29-1
D: TRBD1
J: TRBJ1-2
CDR3: SVESQTGVSGYT

V: TRBV15
D: TRBD1
J: TRBJ1-5
CDR3: ATSPGGQSNQPQH

V: TRBV9
D: TRBD2
J: TRBJ2-1
CDR3: ASSVVERGGYNEQF

V: TRBV19
D: .
J: TRBJ2-5
CDR3: ASSIEGRETQY

V: TRBV7-9
D: .
J: TRBJ2-7
CDR3: ASSPGVSGYEQY